This is a list of T cell receptor beta chains from one sample in a study of beta chain features in type 1 diabetes. Sequencing was performed with immunoSEQ multiplex PCR; in TCRdb, only in-frame clones are kept and a portion is missing. The sample shows around 240,000 clones, about a sixth of them seen only once. The sequenced sample consisted of naive CD4+ T cells from blood. The receptors originated from a man aged 25-45 years with type 1 diabetes. Each CDR3 is given without its conserved first and last residue. The order of the fields is V gene, J gene, CDR3 protein.

>TRBV7-9|TRBJ2-5
ASSTGGQETQY
>TRBV5-1|TRBJ2-3
ASSDLGDTQY
>TRBV28|TRBJ2-4
ASTQLGPYRGGNIQY
>TRBV9|TRBJ2-7
ASSVLNAYEQY
>TRBV4-2|TRBJ1-4
ASSRMGDAGEKLF
>TRBV7-9|TRBJ2-1
ANGLAGEF
>TRBV5-4|TRBJ2-1
ASSLDASSYNEQF
>TRBV27|TRBJ2-5
ASSLPTLILGTSSQETQY
>TRBV25-1|TRBJ2-7
ASSKGEIYEQY
>TRBV29-1|TRBJ2-7
SVSKGSLYEQY
>TRBV30|TRBJ1-1
AWSVYGEAF
>TRBV5-4|TRBJ2-2
ASSTFQAQGLYTGELF
>TRBV7-9|TRBJ2-1
ASVRGVWDEQF
>TRBV7-9|TRBJ2-3
ASSRGTDTQY
>TRBV29-1|TRBJ2-7
SAQGAAVYEQY
>TRBV4-1|TRBJ2-4
ASSQDGIRGVGNIQY
>TRBV15|TRBJ2-7
ATTGQGREQY
>TRBV29-1|TRBJ1-1
SVANRGGNTEAF
>TRBV4-3|TRBJ2-7
ASSRGPTSYEQY
>TRBV5-6|TRBJ2-1
ASSLASTILGNEQF
>TRBV29-1|TRBJ1-2
SVEVQRYGYT
>TRBV18|TRBJ2-1
ASSPGRAAGGSYNEQF
>TRBV27|TRBJ1-5
ASTVGGNSNQPQH
>TRBV5-1|TRBJ2-5
ASSLEGQETQY